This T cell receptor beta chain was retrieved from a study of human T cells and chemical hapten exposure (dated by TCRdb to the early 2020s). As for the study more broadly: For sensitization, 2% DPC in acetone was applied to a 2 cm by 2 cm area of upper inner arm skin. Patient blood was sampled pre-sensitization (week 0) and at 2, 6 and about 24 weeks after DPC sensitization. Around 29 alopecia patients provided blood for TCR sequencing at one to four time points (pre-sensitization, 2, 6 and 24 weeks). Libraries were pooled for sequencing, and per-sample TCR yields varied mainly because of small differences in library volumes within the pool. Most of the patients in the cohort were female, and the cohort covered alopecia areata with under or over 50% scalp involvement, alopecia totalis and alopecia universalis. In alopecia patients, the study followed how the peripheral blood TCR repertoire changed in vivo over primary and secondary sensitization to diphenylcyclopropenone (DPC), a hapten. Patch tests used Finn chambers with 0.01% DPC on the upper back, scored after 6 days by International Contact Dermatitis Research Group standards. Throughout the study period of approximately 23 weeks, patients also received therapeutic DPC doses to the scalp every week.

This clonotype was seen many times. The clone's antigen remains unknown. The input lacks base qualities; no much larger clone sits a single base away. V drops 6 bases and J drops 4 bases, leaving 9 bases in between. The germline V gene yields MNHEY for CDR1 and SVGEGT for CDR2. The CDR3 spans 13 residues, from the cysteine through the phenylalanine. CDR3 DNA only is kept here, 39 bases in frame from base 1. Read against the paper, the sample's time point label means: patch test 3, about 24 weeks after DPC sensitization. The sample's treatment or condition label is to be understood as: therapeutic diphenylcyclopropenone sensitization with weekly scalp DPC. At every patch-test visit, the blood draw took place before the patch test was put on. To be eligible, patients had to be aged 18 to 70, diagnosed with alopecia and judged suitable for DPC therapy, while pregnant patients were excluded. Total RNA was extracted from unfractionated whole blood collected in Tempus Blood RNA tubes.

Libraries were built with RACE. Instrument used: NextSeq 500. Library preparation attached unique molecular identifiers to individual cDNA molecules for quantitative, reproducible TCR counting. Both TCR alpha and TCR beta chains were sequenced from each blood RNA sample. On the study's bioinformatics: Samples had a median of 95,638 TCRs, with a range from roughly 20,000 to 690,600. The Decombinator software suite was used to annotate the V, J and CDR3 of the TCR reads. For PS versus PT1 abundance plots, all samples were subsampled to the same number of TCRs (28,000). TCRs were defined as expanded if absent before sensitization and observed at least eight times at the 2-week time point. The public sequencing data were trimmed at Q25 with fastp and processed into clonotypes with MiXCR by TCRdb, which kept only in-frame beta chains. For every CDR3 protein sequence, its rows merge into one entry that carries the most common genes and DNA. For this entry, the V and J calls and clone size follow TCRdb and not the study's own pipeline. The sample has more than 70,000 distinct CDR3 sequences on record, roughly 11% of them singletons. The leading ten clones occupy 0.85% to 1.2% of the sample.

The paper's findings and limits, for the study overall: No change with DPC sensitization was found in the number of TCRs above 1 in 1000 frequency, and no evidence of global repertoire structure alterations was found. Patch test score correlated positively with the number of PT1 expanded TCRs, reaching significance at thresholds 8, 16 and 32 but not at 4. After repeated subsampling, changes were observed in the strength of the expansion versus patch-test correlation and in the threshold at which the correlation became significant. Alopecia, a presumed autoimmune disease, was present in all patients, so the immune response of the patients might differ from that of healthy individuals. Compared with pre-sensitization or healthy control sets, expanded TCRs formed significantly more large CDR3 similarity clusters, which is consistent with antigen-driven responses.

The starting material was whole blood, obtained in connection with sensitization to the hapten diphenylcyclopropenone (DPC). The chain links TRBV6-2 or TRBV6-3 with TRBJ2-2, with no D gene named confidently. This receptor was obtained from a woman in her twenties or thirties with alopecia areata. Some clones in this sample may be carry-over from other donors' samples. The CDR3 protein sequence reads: CASSPIGTGELFF. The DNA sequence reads TGTGCCAGCAGCCCAATTGGCACCGGGGAGCTGTTTTTT.